This T cell receptor beta chain is from a study of CD8 T cells in Susac syndrome. Overall study results and limits: There were approximately 15 Susac-specific public clones in total CD8+ repertoires and several in CD8+ TEMRA repertoires.

Remarks on this clonotype: Its specificity is not known.

This CDR3 is built from 12 residues. The V gene lost 2 bases and the J gene lost 9 bases, with 10 bases spanning the gap. Random-hexamer reverse transcription was applied to roughly 0.5 to 1 ug RNA. TCRdb reprocessed the immunoSEQ multiplex PCR reads with MiXCR, giving one entry per CDR3 protein. This sample has about 81,000 distinct CDR3 sequences, with around 94% found just once. The rearrangement links TRBV12-3 or TRBV12-4 to TRBJ1-1; D might be TRBD1 (6 bases). This TCR derives from a human donor with Susac syndrome. Specimen: CD8+ T cells from PBMCs. CDR3 protein: CASSLTGGQAFF. The CDR3, as DNA: TGTGCCAGCAGTTTAACGGGGGGGCAAGCTTTCTTT.